These 21 T cell receptor beta chains share one sample of origin, sequenced in a study of regulatory T cells in long-lasting Graves disease. Time point denoted: newly diagnosed GD, antithyroid drugs for less than 3 months. Preparation of the TCR library used RNA extracted from PBMCs. According to the study, TCR beta libraries were built with iRepertoire HTBI primers and CDR3-region Arm-PCR. TCRdb reprocessed the multiplex PCR reads via MiXCR and lists one record per CDR3 protein. This sample has fewer than 650,000 distinct CDR3 sequences; about 16% occur once, and the top ten carry about 17%. Another study also made use of these data, one on T cells in Graves' hyperthyroidism and ophthalmopathy.

The input for sequencing was peripheral blood mononuclear cells (PBMCs), taken at new diagnosis, from a patient treated with antithyroid drugs. The receptors were gathered from a woman in her twenties or thirties with Graves disease.

Points on this clonotype: One end of the junction fails to match germline, which may point to a read error. V gene TRBV6-5 combines with J gene TRBJ2-7, with D hard to call. The CDR3 is 14 residues long. CDR1 is MNHEY and CDR2 is SVGAGI in the germline V gene. The CDR3 DNA sequence: TGTGCCAGCAGTTACGAGACACCGATAGGAGAGCAGCACTTC. Translation gives CASSYETPIGEQHF.

This clonotype has a handful of counts. V usage is TRBV27 and J usage is TRBJ1-2, with unresolved D. Germline CDR1 is MNHEY and CDR2 is SMNVEV (reference sequence). The CDR3 consists of 14 residues. The germline V and J ends were trimmed by 5 bases and 8 bases, with 18 bases remaining between them. The CDR3 is CASSQSRLRGGYTF. The CDR3, as DNA: TGTGCCAGCAGTCAATCCCGCTTACGAGGGGGCTACACCTTC.

The chain couples TRBV28 to TRBJ2-1; unclear D gene. The germline V gene has CDR1 MDHEN and CDR2 SYDVKM. The CDR3 runs 15 residues. The V end lost 4 bases, the J end lost 0 bases, and 10 bases lay between the germline ends. Here the CDR3 reads CASSYLGSSYNEQFF. The CDR3 region has the DNA TGTGCCAGCAGTTATTTGGGGTCCTCCTACAATGAGCAGTTCTTC.

The table lists this clonotype with many counts. The rearrangement uses TRBV12-3 or TRBV12-4 and TRBJ2-7; 9 bases match TRBD1. CDR3 length: 16 residues. With V trimmed by 3 bases and J by 4 bases, 10 bases remained unmatched. The CDR3 spells CASSFESGTGFYEQYF. In DNA form, the CDR3 reads TGTGCCAGCAGTTTTGAGTCTGGGACAGGGTTTTACGAGCAGTACTTC.

On this clonotype: Germline is not matched at one junction end, which may reflect a read error. The V and J genes are TRBV29-1 and TRBJ1-2; no clear D gene. CDR3 size: 11 residues. Germline CDR1 is SQVTM and CDR2 is ANQGSEA. The CDR3 nucleotides read TGCAGCGTGAATATTGGGGATGGCTGCACCTTC. This sequence encodes CSVNIGDGCTF. The variable domain in full, completed from reference TRBV29-1 and TRBJ1-2, reads SAVISQKPSRDICQRGTSLTIQCQVDSQVTMMFWYRQQPGQSLTLIATANQGSEATYESGFVIDKFPISRPNLTFSTLTVSNMSPEDSSIYLCSVNIGDGCTFGSGTRLTVV.

This clonotype was observed a handful of times. This chain connects TRBV27 to TRBJ2-1; the D gene is possibly TRBD2 (6 bases). With 7 bases removed from V and 2 bases from J, the gap between germline ends came to 12 bases. This CDR3 spans 14 amino acids. Germline CDR1 and CDR2: MNHEY and SMNVEV (reference sequence). The CDR3 sequence: CASKRGGAYNEQFF. In DNA form, the CDR3 reads TGTGCCAGCAAGCGCGGAGGGGCCTACAATGAGCAGTTCTTC.

Details on this clonotype: Possible read error: a much larger clone is one base away. The V and J genes are TRBV28 and TRBJ1-1; D is possibly TRBD1 (6 bases). The germline V gene has CDR1 MDHEN and CDR2 SYDVKM. The length of the CDR3 is 13 residues. CDR3 in amino acids: CATKRGVNTVAFF. The CDR3 nucleotides read TGTGCCACCAAGAGGGGGGTGAACACTGTAGCTTTCTTT.

Ten or more counts support this clonotype. The junction and the germline gene differ at one end; a read error may be behind it. The gene calls are TRBV12-3 or TRBV12-4 and TRBJ1-1, with D unresolved. CDR3 length: 14 residues. Here the CDR3 DNA reads TGTGCCAGCAGCTTAGGAGGCATAAACACTGAAGCTTTCTTT. Its translation: CASSLGGINTEAFF.

Concerning this clonotype: This may stem from a read error, because a much larger clone lies one nucleotide away. The chain joins TRBV28 to TRBJ2-5; 13 bases agree with TRBD2. Germline CDR1 reads MDHEN; CDR2 reads SYDVKM. This CDR3 region has 14 residues. V shed 8 bases, J shed 3 bases, and the junction held 3 bases outside the gene matches. DNA of the CDR3: TGTGCCAGCCCCGGACTAGCGGGAGAAGAGACCCAGTACTTC. It specifies CASPGLAGEETQYF.

The table lists this clonotype with many counts. This rearrangement joins TRBV6-9 to TRBJ2-3; tentative D call: TRBD2 (6 bases). This CDR3 comprises 18 residues. Trimming pared 3 bases from V and 1 base from J, leaving 20 bases between. CDR1 is MNHGY and CDR2 is SVAAGI in the germline V gene. For the CDR3, the DNA is TGTGCCAGCAGTTACTCCTTCGTACAGCGCGGGGGCACAGATACGCAGTATTTT. Translating it yields CASSYSFVQRGGTDTQYF.

This clonotype was seen at least ten times. This may arise from a read error, as a much more abundant clone is one base away. The V call is TRBV28, the J call TRBJ2-7, with no clear D. CDR3 length: 11 amino acids. V dropped 6 bases and J dropped 2 bases, with 5 bases sitting between them. Germline V gives CDR1 MDHEN, CDR2 SYDVKM. CDR3 region: CASSPPYEQYF. CDR3 nucleotide sequence: TGTGCCAGCAGCCCCCCCTACGAGCAGTACTTC.

This clonotype has only a few counts. This sequence joins TRBV6-1 and TRBJ1-5; D call uncertain. This CDR3 contains 14 residues. Looked up from germline, CDR1 is MNHNS and CDR2 is SASEGT. V lost 1 base, J lost 2 bases, and 6 bases lay in between. The CDR3 here is CASSEVGGNQPQHF. The CDR3 DNA follows: TGTGCCAGCAGTGAAGTGGGAGGCAATCAGCCCCAGCATTTT.

As regards this clonotype: Since a much larger clone is just one base distant, this may be a read error. Since no conserved phenylalanine or tryptophan closes the CDR3, a read error is the likely cause. CDR3: CASSEPGQGTSTEAFS. The CDR3 DNA reads as TGTGCCAGCAGTGAACCGGGACAGGGGACGTCGACTGAAGCTTTCTCT. The chain uses TRBV28 and TRBJ1-1; 10 bases map to TRBD1. The V and J ends lost 5 bases and 5 bases, in that order; junction bases with no gene match: 11. This CDR3 has 16 amino acids. The V gene's germline CDR1 is MDHEN and CDR2 SYDVKM.

This chain joins TRBV3-1 and TRBJ2-1, with D possibly called TRBD1 or TRBD2 (5 bases each). Deletions cut 3 bases from V and 10 bases from J, with 16 bases between. The germline gives CDR1 LGHDT, CDR2 YNNKEL (reference sequence). The CDR3 is 14 amino acids. The CDR3 loop is CASSHGGRGPEQFF. CDR3 coding DNA: TGTGCCAGCAGCCATGGGGGTCGAGGCCCAGAGCAGTTCTTC.

This clonotype was seen ten or more times. Compared with germline, one end of the junction differs, possibly owing to a read error. The gene calls are TRBV2 and TRBJ1-4, with 10 bases matching TRBD1. Looked up from germline, CDR1 is SNHLY and CDR2 is FYNNEI. CDR3 length: 13 amino acids. The CDR3 here is CASSTRAGTGASF. The CDR3 DNA reads as TGTGCCAGCAGCACCAGAGCCGGGACAGGGGCGTCTTTT.

This clonotype was recorded at least ten times. Compared with germline, one end of the junction differs, possibly owing to a read error. Written as DNA, the CDR3 is TGTGCCAGCAGGGGGAACACTGAAGCTTTCTTT. Its protein product is CASRGNTEAFF. This chain links TRBV5-1 with TRBJ1-1; possible D gene TRBD1, 6 bases. Germline V gene sequence: CDR1 SGHRS, CDR2 YFSETQ. The CDR3 contains 11 residues. Full variable domain (remainder filled in from reference TRBV5-1 and TRBJ1-1): KAGVTQTPRYLIKTRGQQVTLSCSPISGHRSVSWYQQTPGQGLQFLFEYFSETQRNKGNFPGRFSGRQFSNSRSEMNVSTLELGDSALYLCASRGNTEAFFGQGTRLTVV.

This clonotype appeared a few times. The V and J genes are TRBV9 and TRBJ2-7; D is possibly TRBD1 (5 bases). Trimming took 0 bases from V and 7 from J, leaving 20 bases between them. Germline V CDR1 and CDR2: SGDLS, YYNGEE. The CDR3 consists of 16 residues. The CDR3 DNA sequence: TGTGCCAGCAGCGTAGTAGAAGGGGCTTCTCGTATTGAGCAGTACTTC. Its protein is CASSVVEGASRIEQYF.

This clonotype was detected ten times or more. For the CDR3, the DNA is TGCAGTGCTAGGGACAATGAGCAGTTCTTC. Translation: CSARDNEQFF. The chain is built from TRBV20-1 and TRBJ2-1; D uncertain. The germline CDR1 and CDR2 sequences are DFQATT and SNEGSKA (reference sequence). Trimming stripped 3 bases from V and 5 bases from J, with 2 bases between. This CDR3 region has 10 residues.

This clonotype was observed many times. The rearrangement joins TRBV10-3 to TRBJ2-1, with D perhaps TRBD1 (5 bases). The CDR3 is 13 amino acids. V lost 4 bases to trimming and J lost 9 bases, with 13 bases between them. In germline, CDR1 is ENHRY, CDR2 SYGVKD. The CDR3 region is CAISGTPDSEQFF. CDR3 DNA: TGTGCCATCAGTGGTACACCTGACAGTGAGCAGTTCTTC.

The chain carries TRBV29-1 and TRBJ2-1; tentative D call: TRBD1 (5 bases). Per the germline V gene, CDR1 is SQVTM and CDR2 is ANQGSEA. The V gene lost 5 bases and the J gene lost 3 bases, with 8 bases spanning the gap. There are 12 residues in the CDR3. CDR3 sequence: CSVPQGYNEQFF. In nucleotides, the CDR3 is TGCAGCGTTCCTCAGGGCTACAATGAGCAGTTCTTC.

V gene TRBV9 combines with J gene TRBJ2-1, with D unresolved. Germline assignment: CDR1 SGDLS and CDR2 YYNGEE. This CDR3 region has 16 residues. Trimming shortened V by 4 bases and J by 0 bases, and 14 bases separated the two germline ends. The CDR3 region has the DNA TGTGCCAGCAGCTCCCGAGACCTCTACTCCTACAATGAGCAGTTCTTC. Translation gives CASSSRDLYSYNEQFF.